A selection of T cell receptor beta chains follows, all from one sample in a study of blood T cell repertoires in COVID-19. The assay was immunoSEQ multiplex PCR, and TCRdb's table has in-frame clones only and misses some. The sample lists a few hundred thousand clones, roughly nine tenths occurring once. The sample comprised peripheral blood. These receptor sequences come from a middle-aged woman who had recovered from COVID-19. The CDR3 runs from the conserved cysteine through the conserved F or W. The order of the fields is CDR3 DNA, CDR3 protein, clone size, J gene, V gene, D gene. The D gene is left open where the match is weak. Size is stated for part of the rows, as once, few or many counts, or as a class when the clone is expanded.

CDR3 DNA: TGCGCCAGCAGCCGGATGAACGGGGAACTGTTTTTT
CDR3 protein: CASSRMNGELFF
clone size: once
J gene: TRBJ1-4
V gene: TRBV4-1
D gene: NA

CDR3 DNA: TGTGCCAGCAGCTTAAGACTAGCGGGGAGCACAGATACGCAGTATTTT
CDR3 protein: CASSLRLAGSTDTQYF
clone size: NA
J gene: TRBJ2-3
V gene: TRBV11-3
D gene: TRBD2

CDR3 DNA: TGTGCCTGGAGTGTAGAGGGCCAAAGCTCTGGAAACACCATATATTTT
CDR3 protein: CAWSVEGQSSGNTIYF
clone size: NA
J gene: TRBJ1-3
V gene: TRBV30
D gene: NA

CDR3 DNA: TGTGCCAGCAGTTACCCACCGAGGAAACGGATTCAGTACTTC
CDR3 protein: CASSYPPRKRIQYF
clone size: NA
J gene: TRBJ2-4
V gene: TRBV6-2/TRBV6-3
D gene: NA

CDR3 DNA: TGTGCCAGTAGTGTTCTAGCGGGAGGGGCAGATACGCAGTATTTT
CDR3 protein: CASSVLAGGADTQYF
clone size: NA
J gene: TRBJ2-3
V gene: TRBV19
D gene: TRBD2

CDR3 DNA: TGTGCCAGCAGCTTAGCCAGGGACACCGGGGAGCTGTTTTTT
CDR3 protein: CASSLARDTGELFF
clone size: NA
J gene: TRBJ2-2
V gene: TRBV11-3
D gene: NA

CDR3 DNA: TGTGCCTGGAGTTCGACAGGGGGCCGTACTGAAGCTTTCTTT
CDR3 protein: CAWSSTGGRTEAFF
clone size: few
J gene: TRBJ1-1
V gene: TRBV30
D gene: TRBD1

CDR3 DNA: TGTGCCAGCATGGACAGACCCTCTGACTATGGCTACACCTTC
CDR3 protein: CASMDRPSDYGYTF
clone size: NA
J gene: TRBJ1-2
V gene: TRBV28
D gene: NA

CDR3 DNA: TGTGCCTGGAGTCGAGTAGTCTCCAACTATGGCTACACCTTC
CDR3 protein: CAWSRVVSNYGYTF
clone size: NA
J gene: TRBJ1-2
V gene: TRBV30
D gene: NA

CDR3 DNA: TGTGCCAGCAGTACAACAGGGGCGGCCACCACGGTTCGAGCAGATACGCAGTATTTT
CDR3 protein: CASSTTGAATTVRADTQYF
clone size: NA
J gene: TRBJ2-3
V gene: TRBV27
D gene: TRBD1

CDR3 DNA: TGTGCCAGCAGCTTTTCGGGAGGGGAAGCCATTCAGTACTTC
CDR3 protein: CASSFSGGEAIQYF
clone size: NA
J gene: TRBJ2-4
V gene: TRBV7-8
D gene: TRBD2

CDR3 DNA: TGCGCCAGCAGCGAAGCCCGGGGGCAAGAGACCCAGTACTTC
CDR3 protein: CASSEARGQETQYF
clone size: NA
J gene: TRBJ2-5
V gene: TRBV4-1
D gene: NA

CDR3 DNA: TGTGCCAGCAGCGCAAACCAAGAGACCCAGTACTTC
CDR3 protein: CASSANQETQYF
clone size: NA
J gene: TRBJ2-5
V gene: TRBV9
D gene: NA

CDR3 DNA: TGTGCCTGGAACAGGGCAGATACGCAGTATTTT
CDR3 protein: CAWNRADTQYF
clone size: NA
J gene: TRBJ2-3
V gene: TRBV30
D gene: NA

CDR3 DNA: TGTGCCAGCAAAAGGGGATCCTCCTACGAGCAGTACTTC
CDR3 protein: CASKRGSSYEQYF
clone size: once
J gene: TRBJ2-7
V gene: TRBV7-2
D gene: NA

CDR3 DNA: TGTGCCAGCAGCCCCCCCTCCTACGAGACCCAGTACTTC
CDR3 protein: CASSPPSYETQYF
clone size: NA
J gene: TRBJ2-5
V gene: TRBV7-2
D gene: NA

CDR3 DNA: TGTGCCAGCAGTCGAAAGATCCAGGAGGGTGACGATGAGCAGTTCTTC
CDR3 protein: CASSRKIQEGDDEQFF
clone size: NA
J gene: TRBJ2-1
V gene: TRBV6-6
D gene: NA

CDR3 DNA: TGTGCCAGCAGCCAGGGGACAAGAGCTACTGGAAACACCATATATTTT
CDR3 protein: CASSQGTRATGNTIYF
clone size: NA
J gene: TRBJ1-3
V gene: TRBV3-1/TRBV3-2
D gene: NA

CDR3 DNA: TGTGCCAGCAGCTTAGTAGCGGGCCAGGGAAACAATGAGCAGTTCTTC
CDR3 protein: CASSLVAGQGNNEQFF
clone size: NA
J gene: TRBJ2-1
V gene: TRBV5-4
D gene: TRBD2

CDR3 DNA: TGTGCCAGCAGGCCCCGGACAGTAAAGAACACTGAAGCTTTCTTT
CDR3 protein: CASRPRTVKNTEAFF
clone size: NA
J gene: TRBJ1-1
V gene: TRBV6-5
D gene: NA

CDR3 DNA: TGTGCCAGCGGGGCCCGGGACAGGGGATCAGATACGCAGTATTTT
CDR3 protein: CASGARDRGSDTQYF
clone size: NA
J gene: TRBJ2-3
V gene: TRBV6-5
D gene: TRBD1

CDR3 DNA: TGTGCCAGCAGTACCGCTAGCGGCCAAGAGACCCAGTACTTC
CDR3 protein: CASSTASGQETQYF
clone size: NA
J gene: TRBJ2-5
V gene: TRBV27
D gene: TRBD2